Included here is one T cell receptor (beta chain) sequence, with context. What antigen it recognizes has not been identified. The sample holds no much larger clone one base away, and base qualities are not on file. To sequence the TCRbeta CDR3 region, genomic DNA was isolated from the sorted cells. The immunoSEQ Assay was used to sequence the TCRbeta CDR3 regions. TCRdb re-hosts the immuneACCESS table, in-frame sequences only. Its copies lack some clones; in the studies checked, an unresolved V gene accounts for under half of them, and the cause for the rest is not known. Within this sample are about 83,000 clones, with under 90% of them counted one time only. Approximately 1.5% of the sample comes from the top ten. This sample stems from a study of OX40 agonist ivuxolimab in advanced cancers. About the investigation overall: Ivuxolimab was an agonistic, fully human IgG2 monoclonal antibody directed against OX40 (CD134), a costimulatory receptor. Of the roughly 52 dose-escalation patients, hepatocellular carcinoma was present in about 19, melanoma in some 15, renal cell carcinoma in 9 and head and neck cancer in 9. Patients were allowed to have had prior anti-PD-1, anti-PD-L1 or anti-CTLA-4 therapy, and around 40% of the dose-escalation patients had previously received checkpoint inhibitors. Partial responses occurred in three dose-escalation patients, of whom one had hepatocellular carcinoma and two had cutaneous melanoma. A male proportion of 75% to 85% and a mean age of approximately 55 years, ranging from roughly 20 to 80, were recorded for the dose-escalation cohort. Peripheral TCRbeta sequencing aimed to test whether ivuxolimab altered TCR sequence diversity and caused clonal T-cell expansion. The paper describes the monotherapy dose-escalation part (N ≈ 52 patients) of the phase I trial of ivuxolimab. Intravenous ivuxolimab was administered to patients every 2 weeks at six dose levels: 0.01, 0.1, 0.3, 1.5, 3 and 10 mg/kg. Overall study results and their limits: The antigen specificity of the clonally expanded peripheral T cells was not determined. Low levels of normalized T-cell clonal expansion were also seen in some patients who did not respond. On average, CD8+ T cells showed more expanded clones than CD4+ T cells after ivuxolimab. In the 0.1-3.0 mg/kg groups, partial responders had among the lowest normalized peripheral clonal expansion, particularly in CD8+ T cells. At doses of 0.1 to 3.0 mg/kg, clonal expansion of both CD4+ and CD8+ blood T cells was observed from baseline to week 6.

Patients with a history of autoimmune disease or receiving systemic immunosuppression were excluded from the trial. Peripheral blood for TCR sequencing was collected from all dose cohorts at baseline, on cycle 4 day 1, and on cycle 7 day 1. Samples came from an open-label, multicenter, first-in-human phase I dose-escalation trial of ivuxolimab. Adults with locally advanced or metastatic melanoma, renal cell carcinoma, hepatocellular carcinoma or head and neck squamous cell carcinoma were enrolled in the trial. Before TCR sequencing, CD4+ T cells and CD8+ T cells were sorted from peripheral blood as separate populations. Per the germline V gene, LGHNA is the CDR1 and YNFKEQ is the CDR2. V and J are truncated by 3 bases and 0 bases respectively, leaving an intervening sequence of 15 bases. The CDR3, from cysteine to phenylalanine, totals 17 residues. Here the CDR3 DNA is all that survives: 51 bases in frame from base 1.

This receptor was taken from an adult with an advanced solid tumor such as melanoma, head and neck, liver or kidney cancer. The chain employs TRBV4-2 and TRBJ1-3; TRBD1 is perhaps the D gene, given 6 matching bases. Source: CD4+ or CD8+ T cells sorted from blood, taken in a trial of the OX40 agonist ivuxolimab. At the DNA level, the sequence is TGTGCCAGCAGCCAGGTGACAGGAGACCTCTCTGGAAACACCATATATTTT. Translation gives CASSQVTGDLSGNTIYF.